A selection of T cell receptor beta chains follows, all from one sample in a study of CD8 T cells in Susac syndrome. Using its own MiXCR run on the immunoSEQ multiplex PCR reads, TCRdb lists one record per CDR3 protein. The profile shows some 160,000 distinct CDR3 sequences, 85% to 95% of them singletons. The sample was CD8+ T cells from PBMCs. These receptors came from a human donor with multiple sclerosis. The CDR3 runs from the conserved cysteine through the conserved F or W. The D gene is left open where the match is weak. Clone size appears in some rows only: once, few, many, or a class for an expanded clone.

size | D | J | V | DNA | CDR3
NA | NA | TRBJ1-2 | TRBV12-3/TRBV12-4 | TGTGCCAGCAGCCAGTCCAACTATGGCTACACCTTC | CASSQSNYGYTF
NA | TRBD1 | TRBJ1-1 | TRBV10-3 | TGTGCCATCCGTGCGACAGGGGAAGGGACTGAAGCTTTCTTT | CAIRATGEGTEAFF
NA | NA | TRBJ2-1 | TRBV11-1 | TGTGCCAGCAGCTCTCTCGGTACTATGCGAGACAATGAGCAGTTCTTC | CASSSLGTMRDNEQFF
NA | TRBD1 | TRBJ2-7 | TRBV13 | TGTGCCAGCAGCCTCACCGAAACACAGGGGGAGCAGTACTTC | CASSLTETQGEQYF
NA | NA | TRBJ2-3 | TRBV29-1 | TGCAGCGCCTACACAGATACGCAGTATTTT | CSAYTDTQYF
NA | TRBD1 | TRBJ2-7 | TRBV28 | TGTGCCAGCAGTATAACAGGGGCTGAGGGTCTCTACGAGCAGTACTTC | CASSITGAEGLYEQYF
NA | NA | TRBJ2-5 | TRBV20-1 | TGCAGTGCTTATAACTTCTCCCTTTGGGGAGCGTCCCAAGAGACCCAGTACTTC | CSAYNFSLWGASQETQYF
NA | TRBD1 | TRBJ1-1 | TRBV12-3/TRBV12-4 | TGTGCCAGCAGAAGACAGGGCTGGGGCACTGAAGCTTTCTTT | CASRRQGWGTEAFF
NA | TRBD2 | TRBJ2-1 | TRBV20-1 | TGCAGTGCTAGAGATCAACTAGCGGGAGCTGGGTATGAGCAGTTCTTC | CSARDQLAGAGYEQFF
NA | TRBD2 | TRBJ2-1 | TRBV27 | TGTGCCAGCAGTCCGGGACTAGCGGGAGCTGGTGAGCAGTTCTTC | CASSPGLAGAGEQFF
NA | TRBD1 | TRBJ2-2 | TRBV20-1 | TGCAGTGCTAGAGATCTGGACAGGGAGAACACCGGGGAGCTGTTTTTT | CSARDLDRENTGELFF
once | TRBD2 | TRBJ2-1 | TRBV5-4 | TGTGCCAGCAGCGTCGCATTTCTAGCGGGAAGCTACAATGAGCAGTTCTTC | CASSVAFLAGSYNEQFF
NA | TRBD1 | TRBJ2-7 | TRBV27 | TGTGCCAGCCGCCTTGGACAGGGATACTCCTACGAGCAGTACTTC | CASRLGQGYSYEQYF
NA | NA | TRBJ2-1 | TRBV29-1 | TGCAGCGGCTCGGACGGCAATGAGCAGTTCTTC | CSGSDGNEQFF
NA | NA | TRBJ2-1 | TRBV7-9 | TGTGCCAGCAGCTTAGAATCCGGGAGACCCGAGGATGAGCAGTTCTTC | CASSLESGRPEDEQFF
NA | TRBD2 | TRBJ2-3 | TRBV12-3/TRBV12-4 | TGTGCCAGCACCAACGGACTAGTTGGAGATACGCAGTATTTT | CASTNGLVGDTQYF